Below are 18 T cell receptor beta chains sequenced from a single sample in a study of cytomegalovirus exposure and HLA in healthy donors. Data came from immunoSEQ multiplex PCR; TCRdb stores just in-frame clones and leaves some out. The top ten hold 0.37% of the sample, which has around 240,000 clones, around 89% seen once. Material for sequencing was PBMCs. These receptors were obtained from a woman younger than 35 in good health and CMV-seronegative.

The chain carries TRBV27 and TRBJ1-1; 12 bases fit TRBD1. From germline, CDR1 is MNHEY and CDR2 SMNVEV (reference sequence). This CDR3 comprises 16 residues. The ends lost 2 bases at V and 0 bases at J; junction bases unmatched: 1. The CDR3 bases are TGTGCCAGCAGTTTAGGGACAGGGGGCGTGAACACTGAAGCTTTCTTT. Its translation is CASSLGTGGVNTEAFF.

For the CDR3, the DNA is TGTGCCAGCAGACTAGCGGGGGGGCAAGCAGATACGCAGTATTTT. It is translated as CASRLAGGQADTQYF. The chain has TRBV6-1 and TRBJ2-3; TRBD2 matches 13 bases. J was trimmed by 4 bases and V by 6 bases; bases with no gene match: 4. Looked up from germline, CDR1 is MNHNS and CDR2 is SASEGT. This CDR3 has 15 amino acids.

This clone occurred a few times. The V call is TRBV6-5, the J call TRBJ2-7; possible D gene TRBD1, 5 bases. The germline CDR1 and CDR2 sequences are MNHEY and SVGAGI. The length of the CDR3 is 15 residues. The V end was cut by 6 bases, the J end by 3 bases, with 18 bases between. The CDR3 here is CASSSPSDSYYEQYF. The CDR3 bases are TGTGCCAGCAGCAGTCCTTCTGACAGCTACTACGAGCAGTACTTC.

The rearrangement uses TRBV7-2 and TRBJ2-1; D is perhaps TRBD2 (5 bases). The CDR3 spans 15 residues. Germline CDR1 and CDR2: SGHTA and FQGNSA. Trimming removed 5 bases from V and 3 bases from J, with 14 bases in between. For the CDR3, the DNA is TGTGCCAGCAGCCCCTCGGACTCCCGCTACAATGAGCAGTTCTTC. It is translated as CASSPSDSRYNEQFF.

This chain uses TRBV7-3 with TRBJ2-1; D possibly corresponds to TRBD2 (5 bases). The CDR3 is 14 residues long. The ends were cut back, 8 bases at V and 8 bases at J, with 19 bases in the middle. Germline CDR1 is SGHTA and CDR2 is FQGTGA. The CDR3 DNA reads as TGTGCCAGCGCCCAGAGGGCCTACTTAGATGAGCAGTTCTTC. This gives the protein CASAQRAYLDEQFF. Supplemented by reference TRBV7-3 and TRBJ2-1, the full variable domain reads GAGVSQTPSNKVTEKGKYVELRCDPISGHTALYWYRQSLGQGPEFLIYFQGTGAADDSGLPNDRFFAVRPEGSVSTLKIQRTERGDSAVYLCASAQRAYLDEQFFGPGTRLTVL.

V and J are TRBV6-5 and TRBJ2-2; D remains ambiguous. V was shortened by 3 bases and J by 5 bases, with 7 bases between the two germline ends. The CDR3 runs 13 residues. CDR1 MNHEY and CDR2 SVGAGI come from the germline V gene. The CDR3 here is CASSYEVTGELFF. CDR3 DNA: TGTGCCAGCAGTTATGAGGTGACCGGGGAGCTGTTTTTT.

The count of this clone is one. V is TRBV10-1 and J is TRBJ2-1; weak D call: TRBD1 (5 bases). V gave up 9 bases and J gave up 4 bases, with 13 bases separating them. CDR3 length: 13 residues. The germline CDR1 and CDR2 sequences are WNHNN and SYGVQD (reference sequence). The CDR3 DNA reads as TGCGCCAGTTCATCAGGGCCTTACAATGAGCAGTTCTTC. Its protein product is CASSSGPYNEQFF.

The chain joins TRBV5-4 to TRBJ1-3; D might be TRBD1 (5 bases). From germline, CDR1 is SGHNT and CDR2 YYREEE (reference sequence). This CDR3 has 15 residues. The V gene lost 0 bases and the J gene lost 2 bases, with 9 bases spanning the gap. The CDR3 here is CASSLDAGAGNTIYF. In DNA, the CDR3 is TGTGCCAGCAGCTTGGATGCGGGGGCTGGAAACACCATATATTTT. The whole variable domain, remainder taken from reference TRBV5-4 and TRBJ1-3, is ETGVTQSPTHLIKTRGQQVTLRCSSQSGHNTVSWYQQALGQGPQFIFQYYREEENGRGNFPPRFSGLQFPNYSSELNVNALELDDSALYLCASSLDAGAGNTIYFGEGSWLTVV.

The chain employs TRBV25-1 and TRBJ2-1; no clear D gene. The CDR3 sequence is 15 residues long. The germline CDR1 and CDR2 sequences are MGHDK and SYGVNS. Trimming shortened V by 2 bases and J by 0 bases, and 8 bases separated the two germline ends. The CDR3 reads CASSERRLSYNEQFF. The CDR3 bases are TGTGCCAGCAGTGAAAGGCGGCTCTCCTACAATGAGCAGTTCTTC.

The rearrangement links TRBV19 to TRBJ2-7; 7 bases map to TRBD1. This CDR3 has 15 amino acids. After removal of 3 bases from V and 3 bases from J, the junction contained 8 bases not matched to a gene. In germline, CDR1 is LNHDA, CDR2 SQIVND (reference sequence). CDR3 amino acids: CASSIRAGGYYEQYF. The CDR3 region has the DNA TGTGCCAGTAGTATTCGGGCAGGGGGATACTACGAGCAGTACTTC. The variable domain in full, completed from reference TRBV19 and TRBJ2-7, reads DGGITQSPKYLFRKEGQNVTLSCEQNLNHDAMYWYRQDPGQGLRLIYYSQIVNDFQKGDIAEGYSVSREKKESFPLTVTSAQKNPTAFYLCASSIRAGGYYEQYFGPGTRLTVT.

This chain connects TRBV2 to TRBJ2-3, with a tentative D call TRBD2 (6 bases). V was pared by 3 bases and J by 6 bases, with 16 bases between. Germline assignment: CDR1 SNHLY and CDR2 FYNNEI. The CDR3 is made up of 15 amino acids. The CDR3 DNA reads TGTGCCAGCAGTGAGGAGGGATGGGAAGGGGATACGCAGTATTTT. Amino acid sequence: CASSEEGWEGDTQYF.

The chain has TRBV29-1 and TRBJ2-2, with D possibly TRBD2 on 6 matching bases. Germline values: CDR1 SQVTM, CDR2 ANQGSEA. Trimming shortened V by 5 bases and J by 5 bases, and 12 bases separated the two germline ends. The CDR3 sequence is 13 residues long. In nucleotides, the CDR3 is TGCAGCGTTTTACTAGCAAGTACCGGGGAGCTGTTTTTT. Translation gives CSVLLASTGELFF.

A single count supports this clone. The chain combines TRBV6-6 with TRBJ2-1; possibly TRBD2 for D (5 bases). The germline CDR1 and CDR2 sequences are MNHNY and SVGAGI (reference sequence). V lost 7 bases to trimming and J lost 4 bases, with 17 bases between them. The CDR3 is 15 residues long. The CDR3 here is CASIYQSGSYNEQFF. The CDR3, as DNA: TGTGCCAGCATCTATCAGAGCGGCTCATACAATGAGCAGTTCTTC.

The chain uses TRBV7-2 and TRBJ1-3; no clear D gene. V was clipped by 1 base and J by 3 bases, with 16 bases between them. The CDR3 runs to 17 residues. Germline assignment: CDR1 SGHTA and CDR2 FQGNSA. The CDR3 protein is CASSLGPGGSGGNTIYF. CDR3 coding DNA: TGTGCCAGCAGCTTAGGTCCGGGAGGGTCGGGTGGAAACACCATATATTTT.

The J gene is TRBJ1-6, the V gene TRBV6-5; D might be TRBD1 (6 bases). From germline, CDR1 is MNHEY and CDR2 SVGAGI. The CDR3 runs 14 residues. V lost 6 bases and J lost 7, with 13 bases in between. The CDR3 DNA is TGTGCCAGCAGAGGGACAATACACAATTCACCCCTCCACTTT. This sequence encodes CASRGTIHNSPLHF.

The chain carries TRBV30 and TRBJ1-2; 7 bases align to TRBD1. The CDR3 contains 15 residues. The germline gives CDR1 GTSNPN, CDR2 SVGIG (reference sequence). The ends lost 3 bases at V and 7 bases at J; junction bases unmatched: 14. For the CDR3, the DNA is TGTGCCTGGAGCCCCGGACAGGATTTTCCCCTTGGCTACACCTTC. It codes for CAWSPGQDFPLGYTF.

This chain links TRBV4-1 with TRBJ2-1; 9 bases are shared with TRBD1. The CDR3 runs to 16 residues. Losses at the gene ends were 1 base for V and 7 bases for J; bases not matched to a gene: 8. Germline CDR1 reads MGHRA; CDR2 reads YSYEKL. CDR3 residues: CASSQGQGGLKNEQFF. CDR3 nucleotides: TGCGCCAGCAGCCAAGGACAGGGGGGCCTGAAGAATGAGCAGTTCTTC.

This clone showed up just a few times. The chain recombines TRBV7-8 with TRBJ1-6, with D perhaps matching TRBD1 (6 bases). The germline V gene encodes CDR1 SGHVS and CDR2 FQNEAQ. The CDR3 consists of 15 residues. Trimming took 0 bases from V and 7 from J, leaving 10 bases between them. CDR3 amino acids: CASSLALGQNSPLHF. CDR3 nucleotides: TGTGCCAGCAGCTTAGCGTTGGGACAAAATTCACCCCTCCACTTT.